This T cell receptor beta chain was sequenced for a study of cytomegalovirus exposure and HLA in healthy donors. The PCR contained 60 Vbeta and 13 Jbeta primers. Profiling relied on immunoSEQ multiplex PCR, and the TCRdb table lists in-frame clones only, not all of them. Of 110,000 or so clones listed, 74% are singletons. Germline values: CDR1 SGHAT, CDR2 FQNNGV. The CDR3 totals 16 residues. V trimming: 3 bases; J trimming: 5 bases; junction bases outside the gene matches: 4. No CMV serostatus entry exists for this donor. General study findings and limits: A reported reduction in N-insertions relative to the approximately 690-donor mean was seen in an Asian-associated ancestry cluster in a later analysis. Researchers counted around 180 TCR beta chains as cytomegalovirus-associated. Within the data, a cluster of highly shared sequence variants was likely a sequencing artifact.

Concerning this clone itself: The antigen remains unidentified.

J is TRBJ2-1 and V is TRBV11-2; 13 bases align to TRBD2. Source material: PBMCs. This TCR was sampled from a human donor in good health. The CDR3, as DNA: TGTGCCAGCAGCTTTATGGGACTAGCGGGGAACAATGAGCAGTTCTTC. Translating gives CASSFMGLAGNNEQFF.